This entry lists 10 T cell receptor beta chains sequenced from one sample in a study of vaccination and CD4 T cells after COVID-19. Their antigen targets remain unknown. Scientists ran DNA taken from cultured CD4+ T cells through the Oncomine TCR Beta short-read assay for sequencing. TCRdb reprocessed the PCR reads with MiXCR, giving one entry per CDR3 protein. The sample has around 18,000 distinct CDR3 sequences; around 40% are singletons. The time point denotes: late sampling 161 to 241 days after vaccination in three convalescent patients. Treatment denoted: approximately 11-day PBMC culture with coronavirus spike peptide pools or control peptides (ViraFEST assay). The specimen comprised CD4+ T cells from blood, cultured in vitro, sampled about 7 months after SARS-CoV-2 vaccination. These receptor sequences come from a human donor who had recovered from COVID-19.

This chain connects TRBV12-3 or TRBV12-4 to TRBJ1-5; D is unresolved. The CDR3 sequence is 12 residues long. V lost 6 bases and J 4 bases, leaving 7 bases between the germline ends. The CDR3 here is CASSTNNQPQHF. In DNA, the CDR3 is TGTGCCAGCAGCACAAATAATCAGCCCCAGCATTTT.

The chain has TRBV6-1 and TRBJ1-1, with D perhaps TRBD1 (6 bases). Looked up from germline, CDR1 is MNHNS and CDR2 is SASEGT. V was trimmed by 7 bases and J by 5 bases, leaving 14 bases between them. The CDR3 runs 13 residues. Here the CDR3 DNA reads TGTGCCAGCATCCTGGGGGGCCGGACTGAAGCTTTCTTT. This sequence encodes CASILGGRTEAFF.

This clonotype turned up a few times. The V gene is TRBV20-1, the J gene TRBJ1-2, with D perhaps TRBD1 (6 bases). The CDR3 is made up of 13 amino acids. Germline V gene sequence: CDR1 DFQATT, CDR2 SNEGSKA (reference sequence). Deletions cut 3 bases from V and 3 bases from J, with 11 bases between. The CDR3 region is CSARPTGHYGYTF. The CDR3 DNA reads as TGCAGTGCTAGGCCGACAGGTCACTATGGCTACACCTTC.

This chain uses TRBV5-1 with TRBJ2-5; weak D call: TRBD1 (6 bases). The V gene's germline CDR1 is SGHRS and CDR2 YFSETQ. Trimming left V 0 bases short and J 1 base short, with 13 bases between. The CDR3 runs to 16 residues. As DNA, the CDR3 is TGCGCCAGCAGCTTGGCTTGGGGGCCAGCCCAAGAGACCCAGTACTTC. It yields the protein CASSLAWGPAQETQYF.

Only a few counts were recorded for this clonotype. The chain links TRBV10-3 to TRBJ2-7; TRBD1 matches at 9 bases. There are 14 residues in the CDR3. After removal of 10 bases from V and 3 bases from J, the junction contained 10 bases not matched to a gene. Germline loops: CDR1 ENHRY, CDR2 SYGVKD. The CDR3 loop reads CATGDRAPFYEQYF. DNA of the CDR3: TGTGCCACAGGGGACAGGGCCCCTTTCTACGAGCAGTACTTC.

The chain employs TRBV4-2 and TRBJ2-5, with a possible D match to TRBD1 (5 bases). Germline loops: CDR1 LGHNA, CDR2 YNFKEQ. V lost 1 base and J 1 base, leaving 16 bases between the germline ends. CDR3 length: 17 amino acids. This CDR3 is CASSQVLGPELQETQYF. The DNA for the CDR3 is TGTGCCAGCAGCCAAGTATTGGGGCCCGAACTCCAAGAGACCCAGTACTTC.

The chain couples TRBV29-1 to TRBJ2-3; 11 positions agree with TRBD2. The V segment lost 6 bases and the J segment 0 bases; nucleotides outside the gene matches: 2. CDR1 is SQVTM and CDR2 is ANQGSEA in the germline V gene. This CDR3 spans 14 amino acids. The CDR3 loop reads CSVRTSGSTDTQYF. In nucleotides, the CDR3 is TGCAGCGTCAGGACTAGCGGGAGCACAGATACGCAGTATTTT.

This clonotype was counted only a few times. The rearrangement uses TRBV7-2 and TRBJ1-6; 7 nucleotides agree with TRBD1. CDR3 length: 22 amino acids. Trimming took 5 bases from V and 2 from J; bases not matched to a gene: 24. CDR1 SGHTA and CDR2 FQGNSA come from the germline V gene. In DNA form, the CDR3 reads TGTGCCAGCAGCCCACTACTCACAGGGGCCCTTCGTGGTTCCCCCTATAATTCACCCCTCCACTTT. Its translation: CASSPLLTGALRGSPYNSPLHF. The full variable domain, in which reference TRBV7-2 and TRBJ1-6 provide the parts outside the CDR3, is GAGVSQSPSNKVTEKGKDVELRCDPISGHTALYWYRQSLGQGLEFLIYFQGNSAPDKSGLPSDRFSAERTGGSVSTLTIQRTQQEDSAVYLCASSPLLTGALRGSPYNSPLHFGNGTRLTVT.

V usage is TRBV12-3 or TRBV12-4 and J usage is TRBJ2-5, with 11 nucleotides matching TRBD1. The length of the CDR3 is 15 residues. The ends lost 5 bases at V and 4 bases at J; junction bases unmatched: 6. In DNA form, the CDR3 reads TGTGCCAGCAGTCTTGGGACAGGGGGAGGAGAGACCCAGTACTTC. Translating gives CASSLGTGGGETQYF.

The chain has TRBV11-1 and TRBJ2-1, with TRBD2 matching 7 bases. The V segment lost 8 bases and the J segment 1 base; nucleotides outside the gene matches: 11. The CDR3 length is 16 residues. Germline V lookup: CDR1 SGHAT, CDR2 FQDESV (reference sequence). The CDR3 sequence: CASQWGGSSSYNEQFF. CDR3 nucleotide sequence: TGTGCCAGCCAATGGGGCGGGAGTAGTTCCTACAATGAGCAGTTCTTC.